This is a list of T cell receptor beta chains from one sample in a study of T cell changes during pregnancy in multiple sclerosis. This table comes from immunoSEQ multiplex PCR, and its TCRdb copy is limited to in-frame clones, with some not included. The sample holds about 50,000 clones, around 90% seen once. The sample was CD4+ T cells from peripheral blood mononuclear cells, taken before pregnancy. The receptors were sampled from a female donor with multiple sclerosis, enrolled in a pregnancy study. CDR3s include the opening cysteine and the closing phenylalanine or tryptophan.

v_gene	j_gene	CDR3aa
TRBV6-1	TRBJ2-7	CASSQDRDEQYF
TRBV19	TRBJ2-7	CASSRGTGGLNEQYF
TRBV4-1	TRBJ2-7	CASSPLPQGLTYEQYF
TRBV27	TRBJ1-2	CASSSRRGPGYGYTF
TRBV5-5	TRBJ1-2	CASSLDGRQSGYTF
TRBV6-5	TRBJ2-1	CASSPQGSAYNEQFF
TRBV18	TRBJ2-5	CASSPPVREAIWETQYF
TRBV7-2	TRBJ1-3	CASSLEGASGNTIYF
TRBV9	TRBJ1-5	CASTSGAGGQPQHF
TRBV18	TRBJ2-1	CASSPRQLAVKGNEQFF
TRBV19	TRBJ1-1	CASRPWRGANTEAFF
TRBV6-1	TRBJ1-3	CASSERTVGNTIYF
TRBV7-8	TRBJ2-3	CASSLQAGIYTDTQYF
TRBV7-3	TRBJ2-3	CASSSGQGRDTQYF
TRBV27	TRBJ2-3	CASSQRQGLSTDTQYF
TRBV6-5	TRBJ2-5	CASSWGTGERETQYF
TRBV11-2	TRBJ2-5	CASSLGVGGRPEETQYF
TRBV6-6	TRBJ1-1	CASRQGMGGEGTEAFF
TRBV6-1	TRBJ1-5	CASRGQGAINQPQHF
TRBV5-1	TRBJ2-1	CASSLGAGGTDEQFF
TRBV28	TRBJ2-5	CASSPVDEGAKTQYF
TRBV6-1	TRBJ2-7	CASSEDGGTPYEQYF
TRBV5-1	TRBJ2-2	CASSYRLTGYTGELFF
TRBV5-1	TRBJ2-7	CASSGGTGTSEQYF
TRBV5-4	TRBJ2-5	CASSSDSGETQYF
TRBV5-1	TRBJ2-3	CASSLRGAKTDTQYF
TRBV7-6	TRBJ2-3	CASSTSGRADTQYF
TRBV29-1	TRBJ2-4	CSVTLREIAKNIQYF
TRBV7-9	TRBJ2-3	CASSLPQGSTDTQYF
TRBV6-6	TRBJ2-5	CASSSRDIQETQYF
TRBV7-2	TRBJ2-1	CASSPRGVRNEQFF
TRBV10-3	TRBJ1-1	CAIGTGGGTEAFF
TRBV5-4	TRBJ2-7	CASSLGTGRVYEQYF
TRBV2	TRBJ2-1	CASSLSLASNEQFF
TRBV18	TRBJ1-2	CASSRGQGDYGYTF
TRBV5-1	TRBJ2-7	CASSPRTDTYEQYF
TRBV5-5	TRBJ2-7	CASSDRGRNEQYF
TRBV5-4	TRBJ1-2	CASSLGQGKTF
TRBV6-7	-	CASNRTGDSYEQYF
TRBV18	TRBJ2-1	CASSPPGGRANNEQFF
TRBV5-8	TRBJ2-7	CAIGTYEQYF
TRBV5-1	TRBJ2-3	CASTHDRVSPSDTQYF
TRBV11-2	TRBJ2-7	CASGAGGAAGEQYF
TRBV27	TRBJ1-5	CASTPDGGQGAGQPQHF
TRBV25-1	TRBJ1-6	CASSAPGTGQPPLHF
TRBV7-3	TRBJ1-1	CASSLSGNTEAFF
TRBV19	TRBJ2-1	CASSPARGGPSYNEQFF
TRBV19	TRBJ1-2	CASSIQGQMGGYTF
TRBV5-1	TRBJ2-2	CASSPGPTGSGELFF
TRBV18	TRBJ2-4	CASSLGDTKNIQYF
TRBV27	TRBJ1-2	CASSWRTGDNGYTF
TRBV10-1	TRBJ2-7	CATAGGHEQYF
TRBV5-1	TRBJ1-1	CASSKRDRNTEAFF
TRBV11-1	TRBJ2-7	CASGDTGIYEQYF